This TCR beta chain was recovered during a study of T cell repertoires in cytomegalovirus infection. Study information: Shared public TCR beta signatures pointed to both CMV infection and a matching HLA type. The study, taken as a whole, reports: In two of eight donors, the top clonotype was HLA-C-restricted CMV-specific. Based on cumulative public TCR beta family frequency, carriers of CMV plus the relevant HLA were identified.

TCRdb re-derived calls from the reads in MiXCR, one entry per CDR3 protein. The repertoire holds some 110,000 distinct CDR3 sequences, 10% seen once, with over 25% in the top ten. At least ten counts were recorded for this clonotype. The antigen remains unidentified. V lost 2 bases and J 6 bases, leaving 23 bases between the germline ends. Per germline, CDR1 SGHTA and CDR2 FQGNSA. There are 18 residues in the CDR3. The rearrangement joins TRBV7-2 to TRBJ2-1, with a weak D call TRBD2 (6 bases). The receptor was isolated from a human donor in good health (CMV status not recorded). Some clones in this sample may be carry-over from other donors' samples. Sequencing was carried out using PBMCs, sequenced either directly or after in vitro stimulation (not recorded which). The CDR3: CASSLSGYGGGRGNEQFF. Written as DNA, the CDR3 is TGTGCCAGCAGCTTATCCGGCTACGGCGGAGGGCGGGGCAATGAGCAGTTCTTC.